These 30 T cell receptor beta chains came from one sample sequenced in a study of response to subunit inactivated influenza vaccine. TCRdb recomputed calls from the RT-PCR reads with MiXCR, one row per CDR3 protein. This table has about 650,000 distinct CDR3 sequences, around a sixth appearing once. The source material was PBMCs from blood, sampled roughly 12 days after vaccination. The receptors were sampled from a man aged 45-65 years who received an inactivated influenza vaccine.

The table lists this clonotype with many counts. V is TRBV4-2 and J is TRBJ2-5, with D tentatively TRBD2 (5 bases). V lost 1 base, J lost 2 bases, and 8 bases lay in between. Germline V lookup: CDR1 LGHNA, CDR2 YNFKEQ. The CDR3 runs 14 residues. The CDR3 coding sequence is TGTGCCAGCAGCCAAGGACCGGGACAAGAGACCCAGTACTTC. The encoded protein is CASSQGPGQETQYF.

This clonotype was recorded at least ten times. The rearrangement links TRBV6-5 to TRBJ1-4; D remains unclear. The CDR3 sequence is 15 residues long. Per germline, CDR1 MNHEY and CDR2 SVGAGI. V was trimmed by 0 bases and J by 6 bases, leaving 11 bases between them. CDR3 sequence reads: CASSYSGRRDEKLFF. Here the CDR3 DNA reads TGTGCCAGCAGTTACTCGGGCAGGAGGGATGAAAAACTGTTTTTT.

This clonotype was picked up a small number of times. The rearrangement uses TRBV7-2 and TRBJ2-6, with D possibly TRBD1 on 5 matching bases. The germline V gene has CDR1 SGHTA and CDR2 FQGNSA. V lost 8 bases and J lost 13, with 18 bases in between. The CDR3 covers 13 residues. In DNA form, the CDR3 reads TGTGCCAGCCGCCGACCAGGGTGGGAAGTCCTGACTTTC. This translates into CASRRPGWEVLTF.

This clonotype was detected only a few times. The V and J genes are TRBV2 and TRBJ2-1; the match to TRBD2 covers 9 bases. V dropped 6 bases and J dropped 4; count of bases not matched to a gene: 10. This CDR3 contains 16 residues. CDR1 is SNHLY and CDR2 is FYNNEI in the germline V gene. The CDR3 DNA follows: TGTGCCAGCAGAACAGACCGGACTAGCGTTTACAATGAGCAGTTCTTC. Protein product: CASRTDRTSVYNEQFF.

The CDR3 sequence: CASSPRDLWTQYF. The CDR3, as DNA: TGTGCCAGCAGCCCCCGGGATCTATGGACCCAGTACTTC. V is TRBV7-8 and J is TRBJ2-5, with a possible D match to TRBD2 (5 bases). This CDR3 contains 13 residues. Trimming removed 5 bases from V and 7 bases from J, with 14 bases in between. Germline CDR1 is SGHVS and CDR2 is FQNEAQ.

V usage is TRBV3-1 and J usage is TRBJ2-4; D is perhaps TRBD1 (5 bases). The CDR3 is 19 amino acids. Trimming left V 4 bases short and J 0 bases short, with 22 bases between. Germline V gene lookup returns CDR1 LGHDT and CDR2 YNNKEL (reference sequence). The DNA of the CDR3 is TGTGCCAGCAGCCTCCGGACAAGGAACCAAAGCCTAGCCAAAAACATTCAGTACTTC. It codes for CASSLRTRNQSLAKNIQYF.

This clonotype appeared a few times. V is TRBV6-2 or TRBV6-3 and J is TRBJ1-2; D is undetermined. V dropped 2 bases and J dropped 5 bases, with 9 bases sitting between them. The CDR3 is 13 amino acids. Germline assignment: CDR1 MNHEY and CDR2 SVGEGT. CDR3 amino acids: CASSYDEYYGYTF. Here the CDR3 DNA reads TGTGCCAGCAGTTACGACGAGTATTATGGCTACACCTTC.

This clonotype was counted a few times. The chain carries TRBV14 and TRBJ2-3; tentative D call: TRBD2 (6 bases). Germline V gene lookup returns CDR1 SGHDN and CDR2 FVKESK. Deletions cut 1 base from V and 8 bases from J, with 10 bases between. CDR3 length equals 13 residues. The CDR3 region is CASSQVSGSTQYF. CDR3 bases: TGTGCCAGCAGCCAAGTGTCCGGGAGTACGCAGTATTTT.

The rearrangement joins TRBV2 to TRBJ2-1; 13 bases are shared with TRBD2. V lost 6 bases to trimming and J lost 4 bases; unmatched junction nucleotides: 3. CDR3 size: 15 residues. Looked up from germline, CDR1 is SNHLY and CDR2 is FYNNEI. DNA of the CDR3: TGTGCCAGCAGATCGGGACTAGCGGGGTACAATGAGCAGTTCTTC. As protein: CASRSGLAGYNEQFF.

This clonotype was found a few times. This chain links TRBV20-1 with TRBJ1-1, with D maybe TRBD1 (5 bases). Trimming stripped 7 bases from V and 4 bases from J, with 13 bases between. Germline V CDR1 and CDR2: DFQATT, SNEGSKA (reference sequence). The CDR3 extends over 12 amino acids. This CDR3 is CSVSERGTEAFF. The CDR3 DNA is TGCAGTGTGTCGGAAAGGGGCACTGAAGCTTTCTTT.

This clonotype was seen more than once but under ten times. V usage is TRBV12-3 or TRBV12-4 and J usage is TRBJ1-4; no firm D call. There are 13 residues in the CDR3. Trimming took off 7 bases at V and 8 bases at J, with 14 bases between the two ends. The CDR3 region is CASTRSGAEKLFF. CDR3 sequence (DNA): TGTGCCAGCACCCGAAGTGGTGCGGAAAAACTGTTTTTT.

This clonotype occurred a few times. This rearrangement joins TRBV27 to TRBJ2-2; 9 bases map to TRBD1. Germline V gives CDR1 MNHEY, CDR2 SMNVEV (reference sequence). CDR3 length: 17 amino acids. Trimming cost V 7 bases and J 1 base; bases outside gene matches: 10. CDR3 protein: CASKVQGAAWNTGELFF. For the CDR3, the DNA is TGTGCCAGCAAAGTACAGGGGGCAGCGTGGAACACCGGGGAGCTGTTTTTT.

This clonotype was observed a handful of times. The J gene is TRBJ2-7, the V gene TRBV12-3 or TRBV12-4; D may match TRBD1 or TRBD2 (6 bases each). This CDR3 is built from 15 residues. V lost 5 bases and J 4 bases, leaving 18 bases between the germline ends. The CDR3 sequence is CASSPQGLRGYEQYF. The CDR3 DNA reads as TGTGCCAGCAGTCCGCAGGGACTTAGGGGGTACGAGCAGTACTTC.

This clonotype has at least ten counts. This chain joins TRBV27 and TRBJ1-1, with 12 bases lining up with TRBD1. This CDR3 is 15 amino acids long. Germline CDR1 reads MNHEY; CDR2 reads SMNVEV (reference sequence). V dropped 5 bases and J dropped 5; count of bases not matched to a gene: 6. The CDR3 region is CASSGGTGGGTEAFF. The CDR3 nucleotides read TGTGCCAGCAGTGGGGGGACAGGGGGCGGAACTGAAGCTTTCTTT.

At least ten counts were recorded for this clonotype. The rearrangement links TRBV7-2 to TRBJ2-7; D gene unclear. The germline V gene has CDR1 SGHTA and CDR2 FQGNSA. With 6 bases removed from V and 0 bases from J, the gap between germline ends came to 9 bases. This CDR3 has 13 residues. CDR3 residues: CASSWTDSYEQYF. DNA of the CDR3: TGTGCCAGCAGTTGGACGGACTCCTACGAGCAGTACTTC.

The chain recombines TRBV20-1 with TRBJ1-6; D is undetermined. This CDR3 spans 11 amino acids. Germline CDR1 reads DFQATT; CDR2 reads SNEGSKA (reference sequence). V gave up 5 bases and J gave up 8 bases, with 7 bases separating them. CDR3 DNA: TGCAGTGCTTCCACGGATTCACCCCTCCACTTT. This codes for CSASTDSPLHF.

This clonotype was recorded a few times. The genes are TRBV20-1 and TRBJ2-4; 7 bases are shared with TRBD2. J lost 8 bases, V lost 6 bases, and 10 bases had no gene match. The CDR3 extends over 13 amino acids. Germline CDR1 reads DFQATT; CDR2 reads SNEGSKA (reference sequence). This CDR3 reads CSAKPSGGYIQYF. The DNA of the CDR3 is TGCAGTGCAAAACCGTCGGGGGGTTACATTCAGTACTTC.

This clonotype was seen only a few times. V is TRBV29-1 and J is TRBJ1-2; 8 nucleotides match TRBD1. V lost 7 bases, J lost 8 bases, and 15 bases stayed unmatched. CDR3 length: 14 amino acids. Germline-derived CDR1 and CDR2 are SQVTM and ANQGSEA. The CDR3 nucleotides are TGCAGCGCTTTACAAAACAGGGGGGAGTACGGCTACACCTTC. Its protein product is CSALQNRGEYGYTF.

The chain couples TRBV5-1 to TRBJ1-4, with TRBD1 matching 8 bases. After removal of 2 bases from V and 8 bases from J, the junction contained 8 bases not matched to a gene. Germline V lookup: CDR1 SGHRS, CDR2 YFSETQ. This CDR3 contains 15 residues. CDR3 amino acids: CASSFTGTGEEKLFF. CDR3 in DNA: TGCGCCAGCAGCTTTACCGGGACAGGCGAAGAAAAACTGTTTTTT.

The genes are TRBV3-1 and TRBJ1-3; D unresolved. The ends were cut back, 0 bases at V and 0 bases at J, with 15 bases in the middle. The CDR3 contains 18 residues. In germline, CDR1 is LGHDT, CDR2 YNNKEL (reference sequence). In DNA form, the CDR3 reads TGTGCCAGCAGCCAAGATACGAACTCTCCGAGCTCTGGAAACACCATATATTTT. It yields the protein CASSQDTNSPSSGNTIYF. The variable domain in full, with the rest retrieved from reference TRBV3-1 and TRBJ1-3, is DTAVSQTPKYLVTQMGNDKSIKCEQNLGHDTMYWYKQDSKKFLKIMFSYNNKELIINETVPNRFSPKSPDKAHLNLHINSLELGDSAVYFCASSQDTNSPSSGNTIYFGEGSWLTVV.

This chain uses TRBV20-1 with TRBJ1-1, with a weak D call TRBD1 (6 bases). Deletions cut 3 bases from V and 0 bases from J, with 11 bases between. From germline, CDR1 is DFQATT and CDR2 SNEGSKA (reference sequence). The CDR3 extends over 14 amino acids. CDR3 nucleotides: TGCAGTGCTAGTAGGGGGAATTTGAACACTGAAGCTTTCTTT. The encoded protein is CSASRGNLNTEAFF.

The genes are TRBV5-1 and TRBJ2-7; D is uncertain. From germline, CDR1 is SGHRS and CDR2 YFSETQ. The CDR3 covers 15 residues. V was shortened by 1 base and J by 0 bases, with 11 bases between the two germline ends. CDR3 in amino acids: CASSLNEAVSYEQYF. DNA for the CDR3: TGCGCCAGCAGCTTGAATGAGGCAGTCTCCTACGAGCAGTACTTC.

This clonotype was detected only a few times. The CDR3 protein is CSVELRDRGNTGELFF. CDR3 nucleotide sequence: TGCAGCGTTGAGCTCCGGGACAGGGGTAACACCGGGGAGCTGTTTTTT. J is TRBJ2-2 and V is TRBV29-1, with 10 bases fitting TRBD1. The V gene end was trimmed by 3 bases and the J gene end by 2 bases; junction bases not matched to a gene: 6. Germline CDR1 SQVTM, CDR2 ANQGSEA. This CDR3 spans 16 amino acids.

This clonotype was seen a few times. The gene calls are TRBV29-1 and TRBJ2-7, with 9 bases lining up with TRBD1. Germline CDR1 SQVTM, CDR2 ANQGSEA. Trimming cost V 7 bases and J 7 bases; bases outside gene matches: 5. The CDR3 consists of 11 residues. In DNA, the CDR3 is TGCAGCGCTGGGACAGGGTTTGAGCAGTACTTC. Protein: CSAGTGFEQYF.

This clonotype was detected only a few times. J is TRBJ2-7 and V is TRBV11-1, with TRBD2 identical over 9 bases. CDR3 length: 16 residues. Germline values: CDR1 SGHAT, CDR2 FQDESV (reference sequence). Trimming at V came to 4 bases and at J to 0 bases, leaving 7 bases not matched to a gene. CDR3 residues: CASSWAGGARSYEQYF. DNA of the CDR3: TGTGCCAGCAGCTGGGCGGGAGGGGCCCGCTCCTACGAGCAGTACTTC.

This clonotype was seen only once. The CDR3 is CASSLPGATSTGANVLTF. The DNA of the CDR3 is TGCGCCAGCAGCCTACCTGGGGCAACTTCTACTGGGGCCAACGTCCTGACTTTC. The chain carries TRBV5-1 and TRBJ2-6; the D gene is possibly TRBD1 (5 bases). The CDR3 is 18 amino acids. The germline V gene encodes CDR1 SGHRS and CDR2 YFSETQ. Trimming removed 4 bases at V and 2 bases at J, with 19 bases between.

In this sample, this clonotype turned up a few times. In DNA, the CDR3 is TGCGCCAGCAGCTTGTACCCTAGGGATTCACCCCTCCACTTT. This encodes CASSLYPRDSPLHF. This chain uses TRBV5-1 with TRBJ1-6; D gene unclear. V lost 1 base and J lost 8, with 10 bases in between. Germline-derived CDR1 and CDR2 are SGHRS and YFSETQ. This CDR3 spans 14 amino acids.

The chain couples TRBV29-1 to TRBJ2-7; D not resolved. V shed 5 bases and J shed 0 bases, with 11 bases lying between them. The CDR3 extends over 13 amino acids. Germline CDR1 reads SQVTM; CDR2 reads ANQGSEA. CDR3 sequence reads: CSVQSISSYEQYF. The CDR3 nucleotides are TGCAGCGTTCAGAGCATCAGCTCCTACGAGCAGTACTTC.

This clonotype was counted a few times. The chain recombines TRBV6-2 or TRBV6-3 with TRBJ2-1, with D tentatively TRBD1 (6 bases). The CDR3 covers 16 residues. Germline V gene sequence: CDR1 MNHEY, CDR2 SVGEGT. Between the trimmed V and J ends, which lost 6 bases and 2 bases, there was a span of 17 bases. The CDR3 sequence: CASSNGNRDPYNEQFF. The CDR3 DNA reads TGTGCCAGCAGCAATGGGAACAGGGACCCCTACAATGAGCAGTTCTTC.

This clonotype came up many times. The chain carries TRBV10-3 and TRBJ1-1, with 7 bases lining up with TRBD1. With V trimmed by 3 bases and J by 1 base, 8 bases remained unmatched. Per germline, CDR1 ENHRY and CDR2 SYGVKD. This CDR3 has 16 amino acids. This CDR3 reads CAISDSKGQRNTEAFF. For the CDR3, the DNA is TGTGCCATCAGTGACTCTAAGGGACAGAGGAACACTGAAGCTTTCTTT.